One sample yielded the 2 T cell receptor beta chains listed below, sequenced in a study of a mutant IDH1 vaccine in newly diagnosed glioma. Sample time point: week 5, during vaccination. All doses held 300 ug of mutant IDH1 20-mer peptide, with topical imiquimod. These receptors are not linked to any known antigen. The data were produced by immunoSEQ multiplex PCR, yet TCRdb's version contains in-frame clones alone and is incomplete. This table holds some 60,000 clones, about nine tenths found once. The sequences come from PBMCs, collected from a glioma patient whose treatment included an IDH1 peptide vaccine. Source of these receptors: a middle-aged woman with glioma.

V and J are TRBV27 and TRBJ1-2; 9 nucleotides agree with TRBD1. The junction had 11 bases not matched to a gene; V was cut back by 5 bases and J by 1 base. Germline CDR1 reads MNHEY; CDR2 reads SMNVEV (reference sequence). CDR3 length equals 17 residues. CDR3 DNA sequence: TGTGCCAGCAGTCCCTACTGGGACAGGGTCTATAACTATGGCTACACCTTC. This encodes CASSPYWDRVYNYGYTF.

This chain joins TRBV4-1 and TRBJ2-1, with TRBD2 as a possible D gene (6 bases). CDR3 size: 17 residues. Germline assignment: CDR1 MGHRA and CDR2 YSYEKL. With 8 bases removed from V and 4 bases from J, the gap between germline ends came to 24 bases. The CDR3 loop is CASGQGAGKGPYNEQFF. CDR3 coding DNA: TGCGCCAGCGGACAAGGGGCGGGGAAGGGCCCTTACAATGAGCAGTTCTTC.